Sequencing of this T cell receptor beta chain was carried out in a study of T-cell reconstitution after alpha-beta-depleted transplantation in children. It was with unique molecular identifiers that the TCRbeta library was prepared. TCRdb passed the PCR reads through MiXCR, listing each CDR3 protein once. The table includes some 200,000 distinct CDR3 sequences, 8.5% to 10% detected once. In this sample, this clonotype turned up a few times. V was clipped by 1 base and J by 3 bases, with 15 bases between them. Germline CDR1 reads KGHDR; CDR2 reads SFDVKD. The CDR3 sequence is 17 residues long. Specimen: PBMCs from the stem cell graft donor, collected from the stem cell graft. J is TRBJ2-1 and V is TRBV24-1; no firm D call. This TCR derives from a human donor who donated a stem cell graft to a child with acute lymphoblastic leukemia. CDR3 sequence: CATSDFGQLRNYNEQFF. CDR3 in DNA: TGTGCCACCAGTGATTTCGGCCAGTTAAGGAACTACAATGAGCAGTTCTTC.